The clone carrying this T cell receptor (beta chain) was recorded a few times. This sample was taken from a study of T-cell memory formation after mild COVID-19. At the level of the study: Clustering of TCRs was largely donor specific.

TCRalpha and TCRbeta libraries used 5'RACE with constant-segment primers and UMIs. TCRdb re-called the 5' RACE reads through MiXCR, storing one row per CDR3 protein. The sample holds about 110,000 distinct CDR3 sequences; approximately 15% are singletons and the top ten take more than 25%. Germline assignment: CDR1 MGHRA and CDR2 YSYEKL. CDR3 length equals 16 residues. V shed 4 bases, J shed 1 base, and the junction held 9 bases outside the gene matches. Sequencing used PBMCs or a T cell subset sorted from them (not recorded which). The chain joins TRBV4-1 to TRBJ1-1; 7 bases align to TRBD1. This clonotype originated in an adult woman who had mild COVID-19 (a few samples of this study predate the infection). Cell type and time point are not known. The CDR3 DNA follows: TGCGCCAGCAGCCTAGTGATTGACAGGGAGAACACTGAAGCTTTCTTT. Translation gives CASSLVIDRENTEAFF.